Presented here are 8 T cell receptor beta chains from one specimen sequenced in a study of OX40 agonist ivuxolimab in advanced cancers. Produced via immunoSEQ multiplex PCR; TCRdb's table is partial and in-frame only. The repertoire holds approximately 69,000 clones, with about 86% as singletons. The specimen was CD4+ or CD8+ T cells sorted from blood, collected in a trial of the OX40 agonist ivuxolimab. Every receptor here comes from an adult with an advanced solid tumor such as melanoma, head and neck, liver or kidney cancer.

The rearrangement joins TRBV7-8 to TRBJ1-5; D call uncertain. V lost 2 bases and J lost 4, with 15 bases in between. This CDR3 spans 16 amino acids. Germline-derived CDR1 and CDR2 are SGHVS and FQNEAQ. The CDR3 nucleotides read TGTGCCAGCAGCTTACAGGCGACCTTGGGGAATCAGCCCCAGCATTTT. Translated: CASSLQATLGNQPQHF.

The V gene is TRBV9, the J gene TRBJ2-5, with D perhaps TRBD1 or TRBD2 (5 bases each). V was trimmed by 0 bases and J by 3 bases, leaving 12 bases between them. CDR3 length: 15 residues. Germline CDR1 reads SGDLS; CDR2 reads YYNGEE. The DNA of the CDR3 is TGTGCCAGCAGCGTAGGGTTGAGGGGCGAAGAGACCCAGTACTTC. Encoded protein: CASSVGLRGEETQYF.

CDR3 nucleotides: TGTGCCAGCAGTTTGGGGGGACAGGTCGCGTACGAGCAGTACTTC. Its protein is CASSLGGQVAYEQYF. V usage is TRBV28 and J usage is TRBJ2-7; 8 bases are shared with TRBD1. This CDR3 region has 15 residues. The trim removed 3 bases at V and 4 bases at J, leaving 8 bases unmatched. The germline V gene encodes CDR1 MDHEN and CDR2 SYDVKM.

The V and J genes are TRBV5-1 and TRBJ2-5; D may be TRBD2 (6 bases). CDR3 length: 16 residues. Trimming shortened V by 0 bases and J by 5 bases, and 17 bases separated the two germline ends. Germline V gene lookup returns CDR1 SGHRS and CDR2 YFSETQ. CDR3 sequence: CASSLGVAGPPETQYF. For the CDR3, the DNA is TGCGCCAGCAGCTTGGGGGTGGCGGGGCCCCCTGAGACCCAGTACTTC. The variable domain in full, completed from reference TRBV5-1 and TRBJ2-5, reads KAGVTQTPRYLIKTRGQQVTLSCSPISGHRSVSWYQQTPGQGLQFLFEYFSETQRNKGNFPGRFSGRQFSNSRSEMNVSTLELGDSALYLCASSLGVAGPPETQYFGPGTRLLVL.

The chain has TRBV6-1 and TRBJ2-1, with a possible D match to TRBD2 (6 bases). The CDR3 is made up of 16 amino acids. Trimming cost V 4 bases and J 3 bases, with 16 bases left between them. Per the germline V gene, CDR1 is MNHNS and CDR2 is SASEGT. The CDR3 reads CASSARAAGFYNEQFF. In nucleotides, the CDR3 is TGTGCCAGCAGTGCCCGTGCGGCGGGGTTCTACAATGAGCAGTTCTTC.

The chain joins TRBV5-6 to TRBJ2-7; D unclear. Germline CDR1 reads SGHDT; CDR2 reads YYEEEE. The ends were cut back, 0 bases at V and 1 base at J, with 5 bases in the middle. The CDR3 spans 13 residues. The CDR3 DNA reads TGTGCCAGCAGCTTGGTTTTTTCCTACGAGCAGTACTTC. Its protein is CASSLVFSYEQYF. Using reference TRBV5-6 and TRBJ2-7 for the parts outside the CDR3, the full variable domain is DAGVTQSPTHLIKTRGQQVTLRCSPKSGHDTVSWYQQALGQGPQFIFQYYEEEERQRGNFPDRFSGHQFPNYSSELNVNALLLGDSALYLCASSLVFSYEQYFGPGTRLTVT.

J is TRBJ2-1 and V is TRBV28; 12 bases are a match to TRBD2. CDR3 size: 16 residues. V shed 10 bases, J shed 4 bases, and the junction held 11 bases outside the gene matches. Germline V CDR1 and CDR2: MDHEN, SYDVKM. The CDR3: CATRTSGTGGYNEQFF. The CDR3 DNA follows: TGTGCCACCCGGACTAGCGGGACGGGCGGGTACAATGAGCAGTTCTTC.

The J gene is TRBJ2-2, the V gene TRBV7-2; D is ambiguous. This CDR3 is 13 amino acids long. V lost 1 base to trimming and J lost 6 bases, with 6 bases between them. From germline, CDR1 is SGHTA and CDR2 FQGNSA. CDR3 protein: CASSLVLAGELFF. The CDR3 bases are TGTGCCAGCAGCTTAGTGTTAGCCGGGGAGCTGTTTTTT.